These T cell receptor beta chains were read from a single sample in a study of blood T cell repertoires in COVID-19. Profiling relied on immunoSEQ multiplex PCR, and the TCRdb table lists in-frame clones only, not all of them. The table lists under 200,000 clones, approximately 81% of them singletons, with about 5.6% in the top ten. The specimen was peripheral blood. These receptors originate from a woman in her fifties or sixties with COVID-19, enrolled during active disease. Both conserved end residues are part of each CDR3. Fields, in order: J gene, clone size, D gene, V gene, CDR3 DNA, CDR3 protein. The D gene is left open where the match is weak. Clone size is shown for a subset of rows, as once, few, many or a class of expanded clone.

j_gene: TRBJ1-5; abundance: NA; d_gene: TRBD1; v_gene: TRBV7-2; CDR3nt: TGTGCCAGCAGCCAGGGACAGGGATGGAGCAATCAGCCCCAGCATTTT; CDR3aa: CASSQGQGWSNQPQHF
j_gene: TRBJ1-2; abundance: NA; d_gene: TRBD1; v_gene: TRBV6-5; CDR3nt: TGTGCCAGCAGTTACATACCCGGGACAGGGGCTGGCTACACCTTC; CDR3aa: CASSYIPGTGAGYTF
j_gene: TRBJ1-6; abundance: once; d_gene: TRBD1; v_gene: TRBV9; CDR3nt: TGTGCCAGCAGCGTAGCCGGACAGGGTAATTATAATTCACCCCTCCACTTT; CDR3aa: CASSVAGQGNYNSPLHF
j_gene: TRBJ2-7; abundance: NA; d_gene: NA; v_gene: TRBV19; CDR3nt: TGTGCCAGTAGCCCCCTCGATACTTCCTACGAGCAGTACTTC; CDR3aa: CASSPLDTSYEQYF
j_gene: TRBJ2-5; abundance: NA; d_gene: TRBD1; v_gene: TRBV10-3; CDR3nt: TGTGCCATCAGATGGGACAGGGGATCGGAGACCCAGTACTTC; CDR3aa: CAIRWDRGSETQYF
j_gene: TRBJ2-3; abundance: NA; d_gene: NA; v_gene: TRBV3-1/TRBV3-2; CDR3nt: TGTGCCAGCAGCACAACAGATACGCAGTATTTT; CDR3aa: CASSTTDTQYF
j_gene: TRBJ2-7; abundance: NA; d_gene: TRBD1; v_gene: TRBV6-5; CDR3nt: TGTGCCAGCATTGCCGGACAGGTCTACTACGAGCAGTACTTC; CDR3aa: CASIAGQVYYEQYF
j_gene: TRBJ1-2; abundance: NA; d_gene: NA; v_gene: TRBV6-2/TRBV6-3; CDR3nt: TGTGCCAGCAGTTACTCGATTAGTTCTTATGGCTACACCTTC; CDR3aa: CASSYSISSYGYTF
j_gene: TRBJ2-7; abundance: NA; d_gene: TRBD2; v_gene: TRBV7-6; CDR3nt: TGTGCCAGCAGCCCAGGACTAGCGGGGGCCTCCTACGAGCAGTACTTC; CDR3aa: CASSPGLAGASYEQYF
j_gene: TRBJ1-1; abundance: NA; d_gene: TRBD1; v_gene: TRBV7-3; CDR3nt: TGTGCCAGCAGGCGACAGGGAGGAAACACTGAAGCTTTCTTT; CDR3aa: CASRRQGGNTEAFF
j_gene: TRBJ2-2; abundance: few; d_gene: TRBD1; v_gene: TRBV10-3; CDR3nt: TGTGCCATCAGCCGGGACAGGGGTGGTGGCGGGGAGCTGTTTTTT; CDR3aa: CAISRDRGGGGELFF
j_gene: TRBJ2-1; abundance: once; d_gene: TRBD2; v_gene: TRBV11-2; CDR3nt: TGTGCCAGCAGCACGGGACTACCTACCTCCTACAATGAGCAGTTCTTC; CDR3aa: CASSTGLPTSYNEQFF
j_gene: TRBJ1-1; abundance: NA; d_gene: TRBD1; v_gene: TRBV3-1/TRBV3-2; CDR3nt: TGTGCCAGCAGCCGCTCGAACCCCGACAGGGCAGAAGCTTTCTTT; CDR3aa: CASSRSNPDRAEAFF
j_gene: TRBJ1-2; abundance: few; d_gene: TRBD1; v_gene: TRBV4-1; CDR3nt: TGCGCCAGCAGCCAAGGGGGGACAGGGAGAGGCGGCTACACCTTC; CDR3aa: CASSQGGTGRGGYTF
j_gene: TRBJ1-1; abundance: NA; d_gene: NA; v_gene: TRBV27; CDR3nt: TGTGCCAGCAGTTTCCGGGGAGGGTCGGCCACTGAAGCTTTCTTT; CDR3aa: CASSFRGGSATEAFF
j_gene: TRBJ2-2; abundance: once; d_gene: NA; v_gene: TRBV5-1; CDR3nt: TGCGCCAGCAGCTTGGCGGGAAACACCGGGGAGCTGTTTTTT; CDR3aa: CASSLAGNTGELFF
j_gene: TRBJ2-7; abundance: NA; d_gene: NA; v_gene: TRBV20-1; CDR3nt: TGCAGTGCTAGTCCCACTTCCTCCTACGAGCAGTACTTC; CDR3aa: CSASPTSSYEQYF
j_gene: TRBJ2-1; abundance: many; d_gene: TRBD2; v_gene: TRBV4-3; CDR3nt: TGCGCCAGCAGCCCTACACCCCTAGCGGGGGCTAATTACAATGAGCAGTTCTTC; CDR3aa: CASSPTPLAGANYNEQFF
j_gene: TRBJ1-2; abundance: NA; d_gene: NA; v_gene: TRBV4-2; CDR3nt: TGTGCCAGCAGCCAAGATAGAGGGTCGGGCTATGGCTACACCTTC; CDR3aa: CASSQDRGSGYGYTF